The 27 T cell receptor beta chains listed next were all sequenced from one sample in a study of shared clonotypes between healthy human individuals. Naive CD8 cells were CD45RO-negative, positively selected for CCR7, excluding terminally differentiated effector memory CD45RA+ cells. Clones were sequenced by immunoSEQ multiplex PCR, and TCRdb holds only the in-frame ones, with some missing. The table includes about 1.9 million clones, roughly 95% detected once. What was sequenced was naive CD8+ T cells from PBMCs. These receptors were obtained from a man younger than 30 in good health. Some clones in this sample may be carry-over from other donors' samples.

The chain is built from TRBV27 and TRBJ1-2, with 7 bases that match TRBD1. This CDR3 is built from 16 residues. Looked up from germline, CDR1 is MNHEY and CDR2 is SMNVEV (reference sequence). Unmatched junction bases numbered 7, after V lost 0 bases and J lost 3 bases. CDR3 DNA: TGTGCCAGCAGTTTATCACAGGGGCCTATATACTATGGCTACACCTTC. It encodes CASSLSQGPIYYGYTF.

Details on this clone: The sample has other DNA sequences that encode this CDR3 too. The chain has TRBV27 and TRBJ1-5; 10 bases match TRBD1. The V gene end was trimmed by 5 bases and the J gene end by 4 bases; junction bases not matched to a gene: 2. This CDR3 has 14 amino acids. Germline V CDR1 and CDR2: MNHEY, SMNVEV (reference sequence). The CDR3 spells CASSLGQGNQPQHF. CDR3 DNA sequence: TGTGCCAGCAGTCTGGGACAGGGGAATCAGCCCCAGCATTTT.

This chain links TRBV5-8 with TRBJ2-2; D not certain. CDR3 length: 14 residues. Between the trimmed V and J ends, which lost 4 bases and 1 base, there was a span of 8 bases. Germline-derived CDR1 and CDR2 are SGHTS and YDEGEE. The DNA of the CDR3 is TGTGCCAGCAGCGGGCTCTGGAACACCGGGGAGCTGTTTTTT. It translates to CASSGLWNTGELFF.

This clone was detected only once. The V call is TRBV7-6, the J call TRBJ1-1, with a possible D match to TRBD1 (6 bases). The CDR3 consists of 16 residues. Germline V CDR1 and CDR2: SGHVS, FNYEAQ. Deletions cut 5 bases from V and 2 bases from J, with 18 bases between. The CDR3 DNA reads TGTGCCAGCAGCCCGGACTACAGGGACTTAAACACTGAAGCTTTCTTT. It is translated as CASSPDYRDLNTEAFF.

Turning to this clone: In the same sample, other DNA sequences code for this CDR3. The rearrangement links TRBV9 to TRBJ1-2; TRBD1 might be the D (5 bases). Germline CDR1 reads SGDLS; CDR2 reads YYNGEE. This CDR3 has 15 amino acids. Trimming cost V 0 bases and J 0 bases, with 9 bases left between them. CDR3 nucleotide sequence: TGTGCCAGCAGCGTAGCTGACAGTCCTAACTATGGCTACACCTTC. Its translation: CASSVADSPNYGYTF.

This chain uses TRBV7-9 with TRBJ2-7; no clear D. Germline V gene sequence: CDR1 SEHNR, CDR2 FQNEAQ (reference sequence). Trimming shortened V by 2 bases and J by 3 bases, and 5 bases separated the two germline ends. This CDR3 contains 12 residues. As DNA, the CDR3 is TGTGCCAGCAGCTTATATTTCTACGAGCAGTACTTC. Protein sequence: CASSLYFYEQYF.

This chain links TRBV6-5 with TRBJ2-1; the D is unclear. CDR3 size: 12 residues. CDR1 is MNHEY and CDR2 is SVGAGI in the germline V gene. V lost 8 bases and J lost 0, with 5 bases in between. CDR3 in amino acids: CASESSYNEQFF. Written as DNA, the CDR3 is TGTGCCAGCGAGAGCTCCTACAATGAGCAGTTCTTC.

The V call is TRBV5-6, the J call TRBJ2-1; 7 positions match TRBD2. J lost 6 bases, V lost 2 bases, and 5 bases had no gene match. The CDR3 loop spans 14 amino acids. Germline loops: CDR1 SGHDT, CDR2 YYEEEE. The CDR3 DNA follows: TGTGCCAGCAGCTTACTAGCGAGTATCAATGAGCAGTTCTTC. Translating gives CASSLLASINEQFF.

This chain uses TRBV7-7 with TRBJ2-7; D is unresolved. The germline V gene encodes CDR1 SSHAT and CDR2 FNYEAQ (reference sequence). The CDR3 extends over 13 amino acids. Trimming took 5 bases from V and 13 from J, leaving 21 bases between them. This CDR3 is CASSLLWLWLFYF. Written as DNA, the CDR3 is TGTGCCAGCAGCCTCCTATGGCTCTGGTTATTTTACTTC.

The V gene is TRBV4-2, the J gene TRBJ2-1; unclear D gene. The V end was cut by 2 bases, the J end by 6 bases, with 8 bases between. The CDR3 is 13 amino acids. From germline, CDR1 is LGHNA and CDR2 YNFKEQ. The CDR3: CASSQTGPNEQFF. As DNA, the CDR3 is TGTGCCAGCAGCCAAACTGGCCCCAATGAGCAGTTCTTC.

The V and J genes are TRBV11-2 and TRBJ2-1; 8 nucleotides agree with TRBD1. J was trimmed by 7 bases and V by 2 bases; bases with no gene match: 7. The CDR3 totals 15 residues. Looked up from germline, CDR1 is SGHAT and CDR2 is FQNNGV. The CDR3 spells CASSLSQGARNEQFF. CDR3 coding DNA: TGTGCCAGCAGCTTAAGTCAGGGGGCTAGGAATGAGCAGTTCTTC.

The chain combines TRBV4-1 with TRBJ2-7; the D gene is possibly TRBD2 (6 bases). This CDR3 region has 15 residues. Trimming took off 1 base at V and 2 bases at J, with 12 bases between the two ends. Germline V gene lookup returns CDR1 MGHRA and CDR2 YSYEKL. CDR3 loop: CASSQGASVTYEQYF. The CDR3 bases are TGCGCCAGCAGCCAAGGGGCTAGCGTTACCTACGAGCAGTACTTC.

The chain uses TRBV11-2 and TRBJ2-1; D uncertain. Germline CDR1 and CDR2: SGHAT and FQNNGV. The CDR3 is 12 amino acids. Deletions cut 3 bases from V and 9 bases from J, with 9 bases between. CDR3 region: CASSFRLGEQFF. The CDR3 DNA reads as TGTGCCAGCAGCTTCCGACTCGGTGAGCAGTTCTTC.

The chain carries TRBV7-3 and TRBJ1-1; D is unclear. The CDR3 length is 13 residues. CDR1 is SGHTA, CDR2 FQGTGA, per germline. V lost 1 base, J lost 6 bases, and 9 bases lay in between. This CDR3 reads CASSLKVGAEAFF. The CDR3 nucleotides are TGTGCCAGCAGCTTAAAAGTCGGGGCTGAAGCTTTCTTT.

V gene TRBV7-9 combines with J gene TRBJ2-3; the match to TRBD2 covers 10 bases. CDR3 length: 17 amino acids. Germline trimming cut 5 bases from V and 2 bases from J; bases unmatched to any gene: 10. The germline CDR1 and CDR2 sequences are SEHNR and FQNEAQ (reference sequence). The CDR3 sequence: CASSGKASGSDTDTQYF. The CDR3 coding sequence is TGTGCCAGCAGCGGCAAGGCTAGCGGGAGCGACACAGATACGCAGTATTTT.

The chain links TRBV30 to TRBJ2-6; maybe TRBD2 (5 bases). CDR1 is GTSNPN and CDR2 is SVGIG in the germline V gene (reference sequence). V lost 8 bases, J lost 1 base, and 12 bases lay in between. The CDR3 covers 14 residues. The CDR3, as DNA: TGTGCCCGGGGTTGGGAATCTGGGGCCAACGTCCTGACTTTC. Amino acid sequence: CARGWESGANVLTF.

The J gene is TRBJ2-5, the V gene TRBV28; D possibly matches TRBD1 or TRBD2 (6 bases each). Near its end, the DNA agrees better with TRBJ2-7, so the J call may be wrong. The CDR3 is made up of 15 amino acids. Germline V CDR1 and CDR2: MDHEN, SYDVKM. The CDR3 DNA reads as TGTGCCAGCGGGGCGGGGACATCCAGGATCGACGAGCAGTACTTC. Translated: CASGAGTSRIDEQYF.

This rearrangement joins TRBV28 to TRBJ1-4; 7 nucleotides agree with TRBD1. Per germline, CDR1 MDHEN and CDR2 SYDVKM. This CDR3 is 14 amino acids long. Trimming at V came to 2 bases and at J to 8 bases, leaving 5 bases not matched to a gene. The CDR3: CASSLEGAGEKLFF. As DNA, the CDR3 is TGTGCCAGCAGTTTAGAGGGGGCGGGAGAAAAACTGTTTTTT.

This clone appeared a single time. This chain connects TRBV7-3 to TRBJ2-1; D is unresolved. The CDR3 spans 13 residues. From germline, CDR1 is SGHTA and CDR2 FQGTGA. V was shortened by 6 bases and J by 5 bases, with 11 bases between the two germline ends. For the CDR3, the DNA is TGTGCCAGCAGGGGTGCAGAGGACAATGAGCAGTTCTTC. Its translation is CASRGAEDNEQFF.

V gene TRBV5-1 combines with J gene TRBJ2-7; D gene uncertain. Germline V gene sequence: CDR1 SGHRS, CDR2 YFSETQ. CDR3 size: 15 residues. Trimming took 7 bases from V and 6 from J, leaving 23 bases between them. Here the CDR3 reads CASAPGVRVPLEQYF. The CDR3 DNA is TGCGCCAGCGCCCCAGGAGTAAGGGTCCCTCTCGAGCAGTACTTC.

The CDR3 reads CASSDLAGFKETQYF. CDR3 in DNA: TGTGCCAGTAGCGACTTAGCGGGATTTAAAGAGACCCAGTACTTC. The chain links TRBV19 to TRBJ2-5; 8 bases are a match to TRBD2. CDR1 is LNHDA and CDR2 is SQIVND in the germline V gene (reference sequence). The CDR3 has 15 amino acids. Germline trimming cut 6 bases from V and 3 bases from J; bases unmatched to any gene: 9.

This clone was observed once. The chain joins TRBV7-9 to TRBJ2-7; 7 bases are a match to TRBD2. The CDR3 totals 17 residues. After removal of 6 bases from V and 4 bases from J, the junction contained 18 bases not matched to a gene. Germline CDR1 reads SEHNR; CDR2 reads FQNEAQ (reference sequence). In DNA, the CDR3 is TGTGCCAGCAGTCAAATAAGTAGACCGGGGGGTCGTTACGAGCAGTACTTC. This gives the protein CASSQISRPGGRYEQYF.

J is TRBJ2-3 and V is TRBV13; D ambiguous. The CDR3 sequence is 11 residues long. Germline V lookup: CDR1 PRHDT, CDR2 FYEKMQ (reference sequence). Trimming took 4 bases from V and 14 from J, leaving 13 bases between them. The CDR3 region has the DNA TGTGCCAGCAGCTCGGCAAGGAGCGTGTATTTT. Translating it yields CASSSARSVYF.

This sequence joins TRBV19 and TRBJ2-1; D uncertain. CDR3 length: 15 amino acids. From germline, CDR1 is LNHDA and CDR2 SQIVND (reference sequence). Between the trimmed V and J ends, which lost 3 bases and 2 bases, there was a span of 11 bases. CDR3 DNA: TGTGCCAGTAGTATGAACGGAAATGCCTACAATGAGCAGTTCTTC. Amino acid sequence: CASSMNGNAYNEQFF.

The V and J genes are TRBV21-1 and TRBJ1-1; the table's D call, TRBD1, has no DNA check behind it. TRBV21-1 is an annotated pseudogene. The CDR3 is made up of 18 amino acids. The CDR3 is CASSNSPRDRHMNTEAFF. For the CDR3, the DNA is TGTGCCAGCAGCAATTCCCCCCGAGACAGACACATGAACACTGAAGCTTTCTTT.

V is TRBV9 and J is TRBJ2-1; TRBD2 is a possible D gene (5 bases). Germline assignment: CDR1 SGDLS and CDR2 YYNGEE. V was pared by 0 bases and J by 2 bases, with 12 bases between. The CDR3 spans 16 residues. CDR3 bases: TGTGCCAGCAGCGTAGAGGGAGCGGTCACCTACAATGAGCAGTTCTTC. This sequence encodes CASSVEGAVTYNEQFF.

Of note for this clone: This same CDR3 is encoded by further DNA sequences in the sample. The V gene is TRBV28, the J gene TRBJ2-3, with D possibly matching TRBD1 (6 bases). Trimming left V 2 bases short and J 3 bases short, with 9 bases between. There are 14 residues in the CDR3. In germline, CDR1 is MDHEN, CDR2 SYDVKM. CDR3 in amino acids: CASSLAGVTDTQYF. In DNA form, the CDR3 reads TGTGCCAGCAGTTTAGCAGGGGTGACAGATACGCAGTATTTT.